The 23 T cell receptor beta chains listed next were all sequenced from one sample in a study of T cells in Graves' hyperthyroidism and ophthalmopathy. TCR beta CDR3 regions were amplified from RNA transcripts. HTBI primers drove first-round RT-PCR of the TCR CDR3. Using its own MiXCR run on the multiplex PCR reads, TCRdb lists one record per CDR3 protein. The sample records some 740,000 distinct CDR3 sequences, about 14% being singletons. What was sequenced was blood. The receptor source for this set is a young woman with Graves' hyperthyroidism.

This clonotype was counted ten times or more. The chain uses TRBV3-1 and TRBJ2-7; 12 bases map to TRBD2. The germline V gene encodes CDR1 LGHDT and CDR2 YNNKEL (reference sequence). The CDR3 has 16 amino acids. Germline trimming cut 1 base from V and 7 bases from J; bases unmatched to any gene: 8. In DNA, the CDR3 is TGTGCCAGCAGCCAAGCTCCTAGCGGGAGGGCCTGGGAGCAGTACTTC. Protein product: CASSQAPSGRAWEQYF.

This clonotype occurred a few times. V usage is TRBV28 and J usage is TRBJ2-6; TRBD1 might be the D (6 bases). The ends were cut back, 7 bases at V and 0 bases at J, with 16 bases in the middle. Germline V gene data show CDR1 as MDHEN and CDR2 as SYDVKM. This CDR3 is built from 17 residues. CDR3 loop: CASIQGSTFSGANVLTF. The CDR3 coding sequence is TGTGCCAGCATCCAGGGGTCGACGTTCTCTGGGGCCAACGTCCTGACTTTC.

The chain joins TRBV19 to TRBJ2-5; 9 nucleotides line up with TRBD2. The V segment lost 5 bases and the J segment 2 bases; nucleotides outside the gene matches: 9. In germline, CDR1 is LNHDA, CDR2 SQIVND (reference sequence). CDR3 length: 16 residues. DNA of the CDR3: TGTGCCAGTAGTTGGAGTAGCGGGGGTGATCAAGAGACCCAGTACTTC. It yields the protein CASSWSSGGDQETQYF.

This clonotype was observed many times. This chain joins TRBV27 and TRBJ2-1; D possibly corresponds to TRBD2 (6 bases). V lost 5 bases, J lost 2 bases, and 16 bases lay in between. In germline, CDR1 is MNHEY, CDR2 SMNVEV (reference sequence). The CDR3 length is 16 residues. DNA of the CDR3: TGTGCCAGCAGTACCTTTAGCGGCCGTGCCTACAATGAGCAGTTCTTC. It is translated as CASSTFSGRAYNEQFF.

CDR3 nucleotides: TGCGCCAGCAGCCTCAACGTAGGCGGAGATACGCAGTATTTT. This gives the protein CASSLNVGGDTQYF. V usage is TRBV4-3 and J usage is TRBJ2-3; no clear D gene. The CDR3 extends over 14 amino acids. V lost 4 bases to trimming and J lost 5 bases, with 13 bases between them. The germline gives CDR1 LGHNA, CDR2 YSLEER.

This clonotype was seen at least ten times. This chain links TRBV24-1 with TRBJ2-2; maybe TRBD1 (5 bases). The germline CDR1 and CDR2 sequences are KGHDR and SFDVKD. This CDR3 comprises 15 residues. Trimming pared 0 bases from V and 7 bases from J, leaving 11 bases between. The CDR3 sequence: CATSDLKTDHGELFF. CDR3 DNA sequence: TGTGCCACCAGTGATTTGAAGACAGACCACGGGGAGCTGTTTTTT.

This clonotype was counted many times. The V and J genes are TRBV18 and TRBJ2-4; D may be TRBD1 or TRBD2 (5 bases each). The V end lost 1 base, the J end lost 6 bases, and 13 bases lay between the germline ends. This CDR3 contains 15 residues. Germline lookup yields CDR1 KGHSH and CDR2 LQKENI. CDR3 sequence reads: CASSPQQGVPNIQYF. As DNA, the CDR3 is TGTGCCAGCTCACCACAGCAGGGAGTGCCAAACATTCAGTACTTC.

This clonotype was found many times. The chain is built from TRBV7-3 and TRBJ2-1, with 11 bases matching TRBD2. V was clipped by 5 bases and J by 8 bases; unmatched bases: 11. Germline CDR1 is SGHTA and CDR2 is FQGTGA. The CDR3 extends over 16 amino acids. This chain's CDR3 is CASSIRGLAGGDEQFF. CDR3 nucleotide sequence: TGTGCCAGCAGCATTAGGGGGCTAGCGGGAGGAGATGAGCAGTTCTTC.

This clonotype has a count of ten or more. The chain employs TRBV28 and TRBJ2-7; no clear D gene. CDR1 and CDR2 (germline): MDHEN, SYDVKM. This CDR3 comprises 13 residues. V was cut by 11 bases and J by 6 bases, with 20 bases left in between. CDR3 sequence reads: CAAWSDGIGEQYF. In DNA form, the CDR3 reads TGTGCCGCATGGAGCGACGGAATCGGCGAGCAGTACTTC.

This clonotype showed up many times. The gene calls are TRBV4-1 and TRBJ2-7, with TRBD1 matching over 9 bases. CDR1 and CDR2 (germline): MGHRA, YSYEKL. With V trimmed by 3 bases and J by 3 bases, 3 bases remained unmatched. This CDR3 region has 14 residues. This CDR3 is CASSHMGQGYEQYF. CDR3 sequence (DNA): TGCGCCAGCAGCCACATGGGACAGGGCTACGAGCAGTACTTC.

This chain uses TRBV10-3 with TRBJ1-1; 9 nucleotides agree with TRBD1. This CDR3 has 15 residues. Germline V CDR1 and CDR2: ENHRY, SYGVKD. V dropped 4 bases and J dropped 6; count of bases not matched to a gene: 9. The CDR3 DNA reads TGTGCCATCAGTGCAGGGACAGGGTTGACGGCTGAAGCTTTCTTT. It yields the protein CAISAGTGLTAEAFF.

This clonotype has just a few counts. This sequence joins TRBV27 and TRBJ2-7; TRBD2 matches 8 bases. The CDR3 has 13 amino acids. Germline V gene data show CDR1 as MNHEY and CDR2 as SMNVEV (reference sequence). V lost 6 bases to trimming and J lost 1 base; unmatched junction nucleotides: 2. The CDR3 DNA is TGTGCCAGCAGGCGGGGGGTTTCCTACGAGCAGTACTTC. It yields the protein CASRRGVSYEQYF.

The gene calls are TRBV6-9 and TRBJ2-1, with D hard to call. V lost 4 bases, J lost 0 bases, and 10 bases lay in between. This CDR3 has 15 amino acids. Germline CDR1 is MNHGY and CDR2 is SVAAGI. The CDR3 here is CASSFASSSYNEQFF. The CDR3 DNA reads TGTGCCAGCAGTTTCGCATCAAGCTCCTACAATGAGCAGTTCTTC.

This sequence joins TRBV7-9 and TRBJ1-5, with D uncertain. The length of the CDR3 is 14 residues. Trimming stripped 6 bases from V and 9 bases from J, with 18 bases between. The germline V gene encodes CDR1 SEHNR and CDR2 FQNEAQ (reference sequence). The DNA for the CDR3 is TGTGCCAGCAGTTCCACGGCCCCACGGGGGCCCCAGCATTTT. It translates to CASSSTAPRGPQHF. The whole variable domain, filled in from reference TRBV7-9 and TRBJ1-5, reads DTGVSQNPRHKITKRGQNVTFRCDPISEHNRLYWYRQTLGQGPEFLTYFQNEAQLEKSRLLSDRFSAERPKGSFSTLEIQRTEQGDSAMYLCASSSTAPRGPQHFGDGTRLSIL.

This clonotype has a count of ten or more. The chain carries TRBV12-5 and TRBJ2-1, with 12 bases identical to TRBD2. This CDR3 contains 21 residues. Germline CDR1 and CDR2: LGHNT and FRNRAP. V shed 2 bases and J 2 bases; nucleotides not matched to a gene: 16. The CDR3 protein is CASGLTTIGLAGSRPYNEQFF. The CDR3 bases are TGTGCTAGTGGTTTGACCACCATCGGACTAGCGGGAAGTAGACCCTACAATGAGCAGTTCTTC. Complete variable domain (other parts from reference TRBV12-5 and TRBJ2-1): DARVTQTPRHKVTEMGQEVTMRCQPILGHNTVFWYRQTMMQGLELLAYFRNRAPLDDSGMPKDRFSAEMPDATLATLKIQPSEPRDSAVYFCASGLTTIGLAGSRPYNEQFFGPGTRLTVL.

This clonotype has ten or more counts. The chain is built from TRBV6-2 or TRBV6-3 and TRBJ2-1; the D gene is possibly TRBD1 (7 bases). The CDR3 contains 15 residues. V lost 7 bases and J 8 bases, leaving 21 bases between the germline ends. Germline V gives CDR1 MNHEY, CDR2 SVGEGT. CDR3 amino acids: CASTDRLDRRDEQFF. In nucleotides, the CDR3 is TGTGCCAGCACCGACCGGTTGGACAGGAGGGATGAGCAGTTCTTC.

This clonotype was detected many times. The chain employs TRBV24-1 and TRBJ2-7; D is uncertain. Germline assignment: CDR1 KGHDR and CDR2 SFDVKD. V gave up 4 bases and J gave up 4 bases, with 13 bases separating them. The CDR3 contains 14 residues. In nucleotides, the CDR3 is TGTGCCACCAGTGACGGAAGGGTTCCATACGAGCAGTACTTC. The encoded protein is CATSDGRVPYEQYF.

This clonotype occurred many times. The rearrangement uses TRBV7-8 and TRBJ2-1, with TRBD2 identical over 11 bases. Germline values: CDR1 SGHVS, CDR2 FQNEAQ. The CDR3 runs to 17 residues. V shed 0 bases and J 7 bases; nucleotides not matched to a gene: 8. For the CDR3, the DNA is TGTGCCAGCAGCTTAGCGGGTACTAGCGGGAGTAAAAATGAGCAGTTCTTC. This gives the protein CASSLAGTSGSKNEQFF. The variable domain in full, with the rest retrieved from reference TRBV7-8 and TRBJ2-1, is GAGVSQSPRYKVAKRGQDVALRCDPISGHVSLFWYQQALGQGPEFLTYFQNEAQLDKSGLPSDRFFAERPEGSVSTLKIQRTQQEDSAVYLCASSLAGTSGSKNEQFFGPGTRLTVL.

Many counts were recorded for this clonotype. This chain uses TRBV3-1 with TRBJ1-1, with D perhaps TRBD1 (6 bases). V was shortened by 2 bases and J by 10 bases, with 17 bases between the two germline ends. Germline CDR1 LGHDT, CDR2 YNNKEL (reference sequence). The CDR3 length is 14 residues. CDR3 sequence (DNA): TGTGCCAGCAGCCAACCGGGGGGAGGCAGGGGAGCTTTCTTT. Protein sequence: CASSQPGGGRGAFF.

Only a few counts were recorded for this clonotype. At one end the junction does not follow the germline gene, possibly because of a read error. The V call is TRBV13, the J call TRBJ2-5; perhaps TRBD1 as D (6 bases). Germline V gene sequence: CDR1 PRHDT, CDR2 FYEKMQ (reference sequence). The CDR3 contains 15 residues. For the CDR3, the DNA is TGTGCCAGCAGCTTCCGCGGGTATCGGACAGAGTCCCAGTACTTC. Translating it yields CASSFRGYRTESQYF.

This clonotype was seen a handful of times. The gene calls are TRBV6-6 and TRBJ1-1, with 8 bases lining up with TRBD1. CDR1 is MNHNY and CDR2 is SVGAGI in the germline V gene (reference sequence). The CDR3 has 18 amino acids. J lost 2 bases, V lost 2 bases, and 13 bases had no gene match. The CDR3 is CASSYKVDRALGNTEAFF. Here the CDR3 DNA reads TGTGCCAGCAGTTACAAGGTGGACAGGGCTCTGGGTAACACTGAAGCTTTCTTT.

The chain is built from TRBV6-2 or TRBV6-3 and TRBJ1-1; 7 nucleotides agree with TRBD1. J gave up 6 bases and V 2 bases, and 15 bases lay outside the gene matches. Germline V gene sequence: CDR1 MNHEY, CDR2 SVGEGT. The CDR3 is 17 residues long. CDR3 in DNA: TGTGCCAGCAGTTACGGGGGGACAGCGCGGAGGCTGGCTGAAGCTTTCTTT. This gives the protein CASSYGGTARRLAEAFF.

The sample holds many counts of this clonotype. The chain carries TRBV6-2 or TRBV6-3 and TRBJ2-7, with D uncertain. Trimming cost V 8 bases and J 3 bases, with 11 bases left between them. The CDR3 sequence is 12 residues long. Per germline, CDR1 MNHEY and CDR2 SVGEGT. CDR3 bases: TGTGCCAGCCAGCCTATAGGCTACGAGCAGTACTTC. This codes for CASQPIGYEQYF.